The 32 T cell receptor beta chains below all came from one sample that was sequenced in a study of T cells in Graves' hyperthyroidism and ophthalmopathy. RNA transcripts yielded amplified TCR beta CDR3 regions. Using the HTBI primer set, a first-round RT-PCR was run on the TCR CDR3. MiXCR was run by TCRdb on the multiplex PCR reads, yielding one entry per CDR3 protein. The sample lists some 600,000 distinct CDR3 sequences; more than 45% were seen once. Input material: peripheral blood or thyroid tissue (not recorded which). The receptors were sampled from a woman aged 18-35 years with Graves' hyperthyroidism.

V gene TRBV2 combines with J gene TRBJ1-1, with D possibly being TRBD1 (6 bases). CDR1 SNHLY and CDR2 FYNNEI come from the germline V gene. V lost 6 bases and J lost 0, with 14 bases in between. The CDR3 covers 15 residues. CDR3 sequence reads: CASSRGRHMNTEAFF. The CDR3 DNA is TGTGCCAGCAGCAGGGGCCGACACATGAACACTGAAGCTTTCTTT.

Ten or more counts support this clonotype. This chain uses TRBV14 with TRBJ2-2, with D unclear. This CDR3 spans 15 amino acids. The V end was cut by 1 base, the J end by 3 bases, with 9 bases between. The germline CDR1 and CDR2 sequences are SGHDN and FVKESK. For the CDR3, the DNA is TGTGCCAGCAGCCAAGTTTCGCGTCACACCGGGGAGCTGTTTTTT. This sequence encodes CASSQVSRHTGELFF.

This clonotype was seen once. This chain links TRBV2 with TRBJ1-1, with D hard to call. Germline loops: CDR1 SNHLY, CDR2 FYNNEI. The length of the CDR3 is 14 residues. With 11 bases removed from V and 4 bases from J, the gap between germline ends came to 20 bases. For the CDR3, the DNA is TGTGCCTGGAGTGCCTTAGTTGGGAGCACTGAAGCTTTCTTT. Amino acid sequence: CAWSALVGSTEAFF. The whole variable domain, remainder taken from reference TRBV2 and TRBJ1-1, is EPEVTQTPSHQVTQMGQEVILRCVPISNHLYFYWYRQILGQKVEFLVSFYNNEISEKSEIFDDQFSVERPDGSNFTLKIRSTKLEDSAMYFCAWSALVGSTEAFFGQGTRLTVV.

A single count supports this clonotype. The V and J genes are TRBV2 and TRBJ2-7; TRBD1 matches 9 bases. Germline V CDR1 and CDR2: SNHLY, FYNNEI. The V and J ends lost 6 bases and 3 bases, in that order; junction bases with no gene match: 9. The CDR3 has 15 residues. CDR3 amino acids: CASRAGTGPRYEQYF. CDR3 coding DNA: TGTGCCAGCAGAGCCGGGACAGGGCCCCGCTACGAGCAGTACTTC. Looking up the rest from reference TRBV2 and TRBJ2-7 gives the full variable domain: EPEVTQTPSHQVTQMGQEVILRCVPISNHLYFYWYRQILGQKVEFLVSFYNNEISEKSEIFDDQFSVERPDGSNFTLKIRSTKLEDSAMYFCASRAGTGPRYEQYFGPGTRLTVT.

This clonotype has at least ten counts. V usage is TRBV10-3 and J usage is TRBJ2-7; TRBD1 matches 7 bases. CDR1 and CDR2 (germline): ENHRY, SYGVKD. The length of the CDR3 is 14 residues. Trimming at V came to 3 bases and at J to 2 bases, leaving 4 bases not matched to a gene. This chain's CDR3 is CAISEEGAAYEQYF. The CDR3 DNA reads as TGTGCCATCAGTGAAGAGGGGGCGGCCTACGAGCAGTACTTC.

As regards this clonotype: The missing conserved phenylalanine or tryptophan at the end of this CDR3 makes a read error likely. The rearrangement uses TRBV10-3 and TRBJ1-1; no definite D call. There are 14 residues in the CDR3. Germline CDR1 and CDR2: ENHRY and SYGVKD. CDR3 protein: CASSEDFGVREAFV. The CDR3 coding sequence is TGTGCCAGCAGTGAAGATTTCGGTGTCCGTGAAGCTTTCGTT.

This chain uses TRBV12-3 or TRBV12-4 with TRBJ2-5; no reliable D call. V lost 6 bases to trimming and J lost 11 bases, with 16 bases between them. The CDR3 extends over 12 amino acids. The CDR3 DNA is TGTGCCAGCAGGGGCCAAACAGATACGCAGTACTTC. Translated: CASRGQTDTQYF.

With regard to this clonotype: It is likely a read error, because the conserved phenylalanine at the end of the CDR3 is missing. The chain recombines TRBV20-1 with TRBJ2-6; weak D call: TRBD2 (6 bases). CDR1 and CDR2 from the germline V gene are DFQATT and SNEGSKA (reference sequence). The ends were cut back, 1 base at V and 0 bases at J, with 7 bases in the middle. CDR3 size: 15 residues. The DNA for the CDR3 is TGCAGTGCTAGAGGCGGGGCCTCTGGGGCCAACGTCCTGACTCCA. This codes for CSARGGASGANVLTP.

V usage is TRBV24-1 and J usage is TRBJ2-7; a weak D match, TRBD2 (6 bases). Germline CDR1 and CDR2: KGHDR and SFDVKD. This CDR3 region has 15 residues. Trimming took 5 bases from V and 0 from J, leaving 13 bases between them. CDR3 DNA: TGTGCCACCAGTGCCCGCGGGGATAGCTCCTACGAGCAGTACTTC. Translation gives CATSARGDSSYEQYF.

This clonotype was seen a single time. The chain is built from TRBV29-1 and TRBJ2-6, with D hard to call. Deletions cut 4 bases from V and 4 bases from J, with 14 bases between. This CDR3 is built from 15 residues. Germline V lookup: CDR1 SQVTM, CDR2 ANQGSEA. For the CDR3, the DNA is TGCAGCGTTGGGGGTTACCCGTCCGGGGCCAACGTCCTGACTTTC. This gives the protein CSVGGYPSGANVLTF.

This clonotype was detected many times. The V call is TRBV7-9, the J call TRBJ1-4; 8 nucleotides align to TRBD1. The CDR3 length is 16 residues. The V segment lost 4 bases and the J segment 6 bases; nucleotides outside the gene matches: 10. Germline V CDR1 and CDR2: SEHNR, FQNEAQ (reference sequence). In DNA form, the CDR3 reads TGTGCCAGCAGCTCCACTGCGGACAGGGCGCATGAAAAACTGTTTTTT. As protein: CASSSTADRAHEKLFF.

This clonotype was counted a single time. An end of the junction differs from the germline gene, which may be a read error. The chain joins TRBV7-3 to TRBJ2-2; a possible D gene is TRBD2 (5 bases). This CDR3 spans 12 amino acids. CDR1 and CDR2 from the germline V gene are SGHTA and FQGTGA. CDR3 protein: CASSLRRRGAVF. DNA for the CDR3: TGTGCCAGCAGCTTACGCCGCCGGGGAGCTGTTTTT.

This clonotype was recorded at least ten times. The rearrangement joins TRBV20-1 to TRBJ1-2; D uncertain. The V end lost 1 base, the J end lost 6 bases, and 9 bases lay between the germline ends. Germline values: CDR1 DFQATT, CDR2 SNEGSKA (reference sequence). The CDR3 is made up of 12 amino acids. The CDR3 DNA is TGCAGTGCTAGAGGGGAAGGGAATGGCTACACCTTC. Amino acid sequence: CSARGEGNGYTF.

The J gene is TRBJ1-5, the V gene TRBV2, with 11 bases aligning to TRBD1. Trimming took 3 bases from V and 3 from J; bases not matched to a gene: 13. CDR1 is SNHLY and CDR2 is FYNNEI in the germline V gene. CDR3 length equals 19 residues. CDR3 residues: CASSEYGDRGIRNNQPQHF. The CDR3 DNA sequence: TGTGCCAGCAGTGAGTACGGGGACAGGGGGATCCGAAACAATCAGCCCCAGCATTTT.

In nucleotides, the CDR3 is TGTGCCAGCAGCTTGTGGGGTGCCAGCCTTGCAACTAATGAAAAACTGTTTTTT. This encodes CASSLWGASLATNEKLFF. The chain links TRBV5-8 to TRBJ1-4; D is uncertain. V was cut by 1 base and J by 0 bases, with 16 bases left in between. This CDR3 is 18 amino acids long. CDR1 is SGHTS and CDR2 is YDEGEE in the germline V gene.

The chain is built from TRBV9 and TRBJ1-3, with D possibly matching TRBD1 (6 bases). The germline V gene has CDR1 SGDLS and CDR2 YYNGEE. The length of the CDR3 is 16 residues. V dropped 4 bases and J dropped 3 bases, with 17 bases sitting between them. CDR3 DNA: TGTGCCAGCAGCTTTGTGGGGGCGCGGTATGGAAACACCATATATTTT. Its protein product is CASSFVGARYGNTIYF.

This clonotype was recorded a few times. V usage is TRBV5-1 and J usage is TRBJ1-6, with a tentative D call TRBD1 (5 bases). Trimming left V 2 bases short and J 7 bases short, with 13 bases between. CDR3 length: 15 residues. Germline CDR1 reads SGHRS; CDR2 reads YFSETQ. The DNA of the CDR3 is TGCGCCAGCAGCTTCTCCGGGGCGGGCAATTCACCCCTCCACTTT. Its translation is CASSFSGAGNSPLHF. Looking up the rest from reference TRBV5-1 and TRBJ1-6 gives the full variable domain: KAGVTQTPRYLIKTRGQQVTLSCSPISGHRSVSWYQQTPGQGLQFLFEYFSETQRNKGNFPGRFSGRQFSNSRSEMNVSTLELGDSALYLCASSFSGAGNSPLHFGNGTRLTVT.

V and J are TRBV7-3 and TRBJ2-7, with D perhaps being TRBD1 or TRBD2 (5 bases each). CDR3 length: 15 residues. Germline V gives CDR1 SGHTA, CDR2 FQGTGA. Deletions cut 8 bases from V and 0 bases from J, with 17 bases between. CDR3 nucleotide sequence: TGTGCCAGCGGTACGGGACCTTGGAGCTCCTACGAGCAGTACTTC. Encoded protein: CASGTGPWSSYEQYF.

J is TRBJ1-3 and V is TRBV2, with D perhaps matching TRBD1 (6 bases). V lost 3 bases, J lost 3 bases, and 12 bases lay in between. Per germline, CDR1 SNHLY and CDR2 FYNNEI. CDR3 length: 15 amino acids. CDR3 sequence (DNA): TGTGCCAGCAGTGAGGGGAACAGGGTTGGAAACACCATATATTTT. This sequence encodes CASSEGNRVGNTIYF.

This clonotype has only a few counts. The gene calls are TRBV19 and TRBJ2-5, with 7 bases aligning to TRBD2. Per the germline V gene, CDR1 is LNHDA and CDR2 is SQIVND (reference sequence). J was trimmed by 5 bases and V by 3 bases; bases with no gene match: 9. CDR3 size: 15 residues. The CDR3 coding sequence is TGTGCCAGTAGTATTTTCGCGGGAGTTGGGGAGACCCAGTACTTC. Amino acids: CASSIFAGVGETQYF.

This chain uses TRBV7-8 with TRBJ2-7, with 8 bases lining up with TRBD1. The CDR3 runs to 14 residues. In germline, CDR1 is SGHVS, CDR2 FQNEAQ. V gave up 3 bases and J gave up 5 bases; unmatched junction bases: 6. Here the CDR3 DNA reads TGTGCCAGCAGCTTTTCTCAGGGGGCGGACGAGCAGTACTTC. It yields the protein CASSFSQGADEQYF.

This clonotype was counted between two and nine times. This chain joins TRBV11-2 and TRBJ1-2; D is ambiguous. This CDR3 contains 12 residues. CDR1 and CDR2 (germline): SGHAT, FQNNGV. The V and J ends lost 6 bases and 4 bases respectively, with 9 bases between them. The CDR3 bases are TGTGCCAGCAGTTACAAATCCTATGGCTACACCTTC. It specifies CASSYKSYGYTF.

In this sample, this clonotype turned up many times. The chain combines TRBV24-1 with TRBJ1-5, with TRBD1 identical over 12 bases. The CDR3 is made up of 16 amino acids. The germline gives CDR1 KGHDR, CDR2 SFDVKD. The CDR3 DNA reads TGTGCAAGTTGGGACAGGGGGCGTCGACGCAATCAGCCCCAGCATTTT. It yields the protein CASWDRGRRRNQPQHF.

The genes are TRBV10-1 and TRBJ1-5; the D gene is possibly TRBD1 (5 bases). The CDR3 has 16 amino acids. Trimming stripped 8 bases from V and 2 bases from J, with 19 bases between. Germline V gives CDR1 WNHNN, CDR2 SYGVQD (reference sequence). The CDR3 sequence is CASVKRQTLGNQPQHF. The DNA of the CDR3 is TGCGCCAGCGTTAAAAGACAGACGTTAGGCAATCAGCCCCAGCATTTT.

This clonotype showed up just a few times. This chain connects TRBV7-2 to TRBJ2-7, with D possibly being TRBD1 or TRBD2 (5 bases each). This CDR3 is 15 amino acids long. V was clipped by 5 bases and J by 2 bases, with 16 bases between them. Germline CDR1 reads SGHTA; CDR2 reads FQGNSA. The CDR3 region has the DNA TGTGCCAGCAGCCATATGGGACGGAGGCCCTACGAGCAGTACTTC. It translates to CASSHMGRRPYEQYF.

This clonotype has a handful of counts. This sequence joins TRBV7-2 and TRBJ2-7; 8 bases agree with TRBD2. Germline lookup yields CDR1 SGHTA and CDR2 FQGNSA. This CDR3 spans 15 amino acids. Germline trimming cut 5 bases from V and 0 bases from J; bases unmatched to any gene: 6. The CDR3 region has the DNA TGTGCCAGCAGCCAAGACGGGAGGGGCTCCTACGAGCAGTACTTC. Amino acid sequence: CASSQDGRGSYEQYF.

The V call is TRBV29-1, the J call TRBJ1-5; 10 bases map to TRBD1. Looked up from germline, CDR1 is SQVTM and CDR2 is ANQGSEA. Germline trimming cut 7 bases from V and 8 bases from J; bases unmatched to any gene: 5. This CDR3 is built from 12 residues. The CDR3 nucleotides are TGCAGCGCTAGACAGGGGGCCAAGCCCCAGCATTTT. This encodes CSARQGAKPQHF.

Ten or more counts support this clonotype. The chain carries TRBV7-9 and TRBJ2-5; TRBD1 aligns across 8 bases. The CDR3 has 15 amino acids. Trimming removed 5 bases from V and 5 bases from J; junction bases left unmatched: 10. CDR1 SEHNR and CDR2 FQNEAQ come from the germline V gene (reference sequence). In nucleotides, the CDR3 is TGTGCCAGCAGCCCTACAGGGGGGTTGGAGGAGACCCAGTACTTC. It translates to CASSPTGGLEETQYF.

The DNA of the CDR3 is TGTGCCAGCAGCTCCGGGACAGACAGCACTGAAGCTTTCTTT. Its protein is CASSSGTDSTEAFF. The V gene is TRBV7-9, the J gene TRBJ1-1, with TRBD1 matching over 7 bases. V trimming: 4 bases; J trimming: 4 bases; junction bases outside the gene matches: 6. Germline assignment: CDR1 SEHNR and CDR2 FQNEAQ (reference sequence). The CDR3 has 14 residues.

The rearrangement joins TRBV7-2 to TRBJ2-7; D is tentatively TRBD1 or TRBD2 (6 bases each). The germline CDR1 and CDR2 sequences are SGHTA and FQGNSA. V lost 1 base, J lost 9 bases, and 19 bases lay in between. This CDR3 region has 15 residues. This chain's CDR3 is CASSLVAEPETGQYF. Here the CDR3 DNA reads TGTGCCAGCAGCTTAGTAGCGGAACCTGAGACAGGGCAGTACTTC.

This clonotype came up a few times. V and J are TRBV6-1 and TRBJ1-1; D call uncertain. V lost 6 bases to trimming and J lost 1 base, with 6 bases between them. The CDR3 has 12 amino acids. CDR1 is MNHNS, CDR2 SASEGT, per germline. Written as DNA, the CDR3 is TGTGCCAGCAGGACACGGAACACTGAAGCTTTCTTT. The encoded protein is CASRTRNTEAFF.

This sequence joins TRBV7-6 and TRBJ2-7, with unresolved D. This CDR3 has 13 residues. With 3 bases removed from V and 7 bases from J, the gap between germline ends came to 13 bases. Germline values: CDR1 SGHVS, CDR2 FNYEAQ. The CDR3 nucleotides read TGTGCCAGCAGCTTTAACCAGGCTGGTGAGCAGTACTTC. Protein product: CASSFNQAGEQYF.